This T cell receptor beta chain was captured by sequencing in a study of cytomegalovirus exposure and HLA in healthy donors listed by TCRdb under 2017. Regarding the research as a whole: An earlier analysis of roughly 630 of the donors reported approximately 300 Gb of sequence data and 100 million to 140 million unique TCR beta sequences from about 180 million T cells. About 310 gigabases of sequencing data and approximately 85 million unique TCR sequences were included in an early release covering about 620 HLA-typed donors. Every discovery cohort repertoire had been produced on one sequencing platform. A few DR-DQ haplotypes were treated as single units for association and clustering because of strong linkage in the cohort. Both class I and class II loci were covered by HLA typing, at four-digit resolution. A later genetic analysis used genome-wide SNP genotypes for about 55% of the 666 donors, treating that subset as a discovery cohort. The study was designed to test whether signatures of past pathogen exposure could be identified by cataloging public T cell receptors. Of the approximately 400 genotyped donors, 65% to 90% fell in the genetic ancestry cluster associated with self-reported Caucasian donors. A separate validation cohort of roughly 130 different subjects was used in addition to the 666-subject first cohort. The number of donors typed differed by locus, with 629-630 for A, B, C, DRB1 and DQB1, around 560 for DQA1, approximately 570 for DPA1, and approximately 470 for DPB1. Rather than using new phenotypic data, the later analysis identified candidate immune exposures from TCR beta sequences and from how often those sequences occurred across donors. The study profiled the T cell repertoires of 500 to 800 subjects by immunosequencing and related them to cytomegalovirus serostatus. An earlier analysis of several hundred of the donors applied high-throughput TCR beta sequencing to assess whether each TCR beta V gene segment acted as functional or pseudogenic. In a later analysis, previously published TCR beta repertoires from 600 to 850 donors were re-analyzed and high-resolution HLA genotyping was added so that TCR occurrence patterns could be studied. Among about 410 genotyped donors of the cohort, an average of roughly 230,000 unique TCR beta nucleotide sequences was sequenced per donor, of which 15% to 20% were non-productive. Alongside the repertoire data, information on donor age, sex, ethnicity and CMV serostatus was compiled. High-throughput TCR immunosequencing, statistical association of individual TCRs with disease status, and machine learning were combined to predict cytomegalovirus infection status.

Beyond this particular receptor, the publication reports: A later analysis associated about 17,000 TCR beta sequences with specific HLA alleles at a false discovery rate of 0.05. Sequencing depth was assumed to be roughly uniform across donors in the presence/absence analyses, though that assumption may not hold. Cytomegalovirus status was reported to be diagnosed by the classifier with high specificity and sensitivity in both the original and validation cohorts. In the study, around 150 TCR beta chains were listed as associated with cytomegalovirus. Because HLA typing was unavailable for some donors at each locus, only the typed subset was used in association tests. Compared with equally common non-associated chains, HLA-associated TCR beta chains in a later analysis were more clonally expanded and had lower generation probabilities. The earlier analysis of fewer than 750 of the donors excluded 15 to 20 rarely observed V segments, including chromosome 9 orphons, because counts were too low. A later analysis found that most CMV-associated TCR beta chains appeared HLA-restricted, with HLA associations seemingly driven largely by CMV exposure. A further reported finding was that TCR beta sequences accurately predicted the HLA-A and HLA-B alleles for most subjects in the first cohort. It was suggested by the authors that the approach could potentially be generalized to other disease states and immunological phenotypes. Most TCR sequences were seen in very few donors, while some public TCRs were found in many individuals. Assigning TCR associations to individual alleles was difficult when HLA alleles, especially DR and DQ, strongly co-occurred. CMV serostatus was the only immune exposure information available for the cohort. In a later analysis, the rate of TCR association differed among HLA loci, with DRB1 alleles having the most associated TCRs and HLA-C alleles having the fewest. Some IMGT-functional V segments, including TRBV6-2 and TRBV6-3, could not be distinguished by the 87-base-pair reads and were therefore excluded. A group of highly shared sequence variants was considered likely to be a technical artifact of the sequencing pipeline. Broadly in line with IMGT annotations, most TCR beta V segments showed up in productive rearrangements about 87% or about 30% of the time in an earlier analysis of several hundred of the donors. A later analysis reported that several top co-occurrence clusters appeared linked to parvovirus B19, influenza, CMV and Epstein-Barr virus. In a later genetic analysis, fewer N-insertions in productive TCRs were reported among donors in an Asian-associated ancestry cluster than the 666-donor mean. Linkage disequilibrium might explain the correlated functional status among segregating V segments, but an unknown experimental factor could not be excluded. In this cohort, only TCR beta chains were sequenced, and detectable features were limited by the absence of alpha or paired-chain data. A few of the identified cytomegalovirus-associated TCR beta chains were confirmed in vitro to be specific for cytomegalovirus antigens. In a later genetic analysis, a missense DCLRE1C variant was associated with V-gene and J-gene trimming of TCR beta chains, and the association was replicated in an independent cohort.

The cohort was made up of approximately 670 healthy bone marrow donors. All cohort members were sampled while nominally healthy, although unrecorded immune exposures were likely present. The donor tested CMV seronegative, placing the donor among the approximately 360 seronegative members of the cohort. Each donor provided a peripheral blood sample, and peripheral blood mononuclear cells were used for TCR beta sequencing. The Qiagen DNeasy Blood Extraction Kit was used to extract genomic DNA from the blood cell samples. Library prep was done by the immunoSEQ multiplex PCR assay. The multiplex PCR relied on a mix of 60 forward primers for TCR Vbeta segments and 13 reverse primers for TCR Jbeta segments. The CDR3 region of rearranged TCR beta genes was amplified from genomic DNA with a multiplex PCR assay. The amplified TCR beta libraries were sequenced on the Illumina HiSeq System as 87-base-pair reads. Turning to the authors' computational methods: Across the 500 to 750 repertoires, a later analysis counted some 80 million unique TCR beta chains, 9.5 million to 13 million of which were shared by at least two donors. A nearest-neighbor algorithm error-corrected the raw reads and collapsed the reads into unique sequences, merging closely related sequences to remove PCR and sequencing errors. CDR3 sequences were aligned to IMGT reference sequences to assign V, D and J gene segments. For a sequence to be retained, at least a six-nucleotide match to both a V gene segment and a J gene segment was required. A rearrangement was called productive if the CDR3 had no stop codons and remained in frame with V and J, and every other rearrangement was called non-productive. CDR3 was defined according to IMGT convention as the region running from the second conserved V-encoded cysteine to the conserved J-encoded phenylalanine. The earlier analysis of around 640 of the donors excluded sequences that lacked an unambiguous match to a single V gene segment. An earlier analysis of 450 to 650 of the donors called V segments functional above 56.7% productive rearrangements and segregating when the between-donor standard deviation exceeded 5%. A statistical classification framework was built for diagnosing cytomegalovirus status from the catalog of TCR beta chain sequences. In a later analysis, TCR nucleotide sequences were compared against IMGT/GENE-DB human TR gene sequences so that V and J genes could be assigned. In a later analysis, CDR3 sequences and most-parsimonious VDJ recombination scenarios were assigned using the TCRdist pipeline. In a later analysis, every TCR beta chain was defined by the combination of its CDR3 amino acid sequence and its V-gene family, and reads without a unique V-gene family were dropped. A later analysis removed 450 to 600 highly shared, low-generation-probability nucleotide sequences to deal with suspected cross-contamination and a sequencing artifact. In a later analysis, a clonal expansion index was calculated for each public chain from normalized within-repertoire ranks of inferred template counts. Generation probabilities in a later analysis came from a VDJ recombination model fitted to out-of-frame rearrangements, and those results were checked against IGoR. In a later analysis, TCR-TCR, TCR-HLA and TCR-CMV co-occurrence was scored with hypergeometric tests, and a repertoire-size bias correction was applied to TCR pairs. A later analysis estimated false discovery rates by permuting HLA or CMV assignments 20 times. In a later analysis, co-occurring TCRs were grouped using DBSCAN, with TCRdist sequence similarity added in when clustering inside HLA-allele-positive subsets. For co-occurrence clustering, repertoires with fewer than 30,000 or more than 120,000 public chains were excluded, along with roughly 5 repertoires with anomalous nucleotide sharing. As stored in TCRdb, this immuneACCESS dataset retains in-frame rearrangements with V and J assigned. A fraction of the clones does not appear; measured against another copy, unresolved V genes explain less than half of the discrepancy, and the remainder lacks a known reason. V and J calls and clone size are given by that table; D and trimming were obtained from the DNA. This sample lists 150,000 to 200,000 clones; about four fifths were detected once. Clones ranked in the top ten supply 1.5% to 2% of the sample.

Regarding this clone: No cognate antigen has been identified for it. It has no much larger one-base neighbor in the sample; base qualities were not kept.

Reading the germline V gene (reference sequence) gives CDR1 MNHNY and CDR2 SVGAGI. V ends up 2 bases short and J 3 bases short, with an unmatched junction base count of 7. The CDR3 covers 16 residues, taking in both the cysteine and the phenylalanine. Only the CDR3 region is kept as DNA, spanning 48 bases read in frame from base 1. What was sequenced was PBMCs. The origin of this receptor is a man between 18 and 29 years old in good health and CMV-seronegative. The sequence is built from TRBV6-6 and TRBJ2-5; TRBD1 matches 9 bases in the middle. In nucleotide form, the sequence is TGTGCCAGCAGTTACAAACAGGGGGCTAAGGAAGAGACCCAGTACTTC. Protein translation: CASSYKQGAKEETQYF.